The entry below describes one T cell receptor beta chain. The data were obtained in a study of blood T cell repertoires in COVID-19. Looking at the study overall: Italy, Spain and the United States were the sources of the convalescent and acute COVID-19 samples. Nucleic acid was either cDNA or gDNA, and it came from T cells, B-cell-depleted T cells, or PBMCs.

Original analysis: Estimated nucleated cell counts came from reference gene primer amplification. Data came from immunoSEQ multiplex PCR; TCRdb stores just in-frame clones and leaves some out. From that table come the V and J calls and clone size; the DNA was used to work out D and trimming. Among about 65,000 clones, roughly 85% were seen once, and the ten largest hold about two fifths. Unmatched junction bases numbered 10, after V lost 4 bases and J lost 1 base. The CDR3 runs 17 residues. The germline V gene encodes CDR1 SGHDN and CDR2 FVKESK. J is TRBJ2-7 and V is TRBV14, with 10 positions matching TRBD2. The sample was peripheral blood. The sequence came from a human donor in a cohort sampled during active COVID-19. The CDR3 region is CASSPPHLAGDSYEQYF. DNA of the CDR3: TGTGCCAGCAGCCCTCCTCATCTAGCGGGGGATTCCTACGAGCAGTACTTC.